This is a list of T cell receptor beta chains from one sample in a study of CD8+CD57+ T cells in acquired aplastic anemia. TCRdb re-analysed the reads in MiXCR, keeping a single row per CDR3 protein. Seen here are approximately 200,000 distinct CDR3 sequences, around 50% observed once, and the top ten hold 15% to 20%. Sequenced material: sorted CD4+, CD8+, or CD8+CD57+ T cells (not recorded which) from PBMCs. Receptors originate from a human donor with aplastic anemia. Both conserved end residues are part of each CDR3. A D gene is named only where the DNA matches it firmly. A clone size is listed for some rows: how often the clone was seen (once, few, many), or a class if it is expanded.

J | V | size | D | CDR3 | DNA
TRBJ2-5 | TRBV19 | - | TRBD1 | CASTDRGETQYF | TGTGCCAGTACCGACAGGGGTGAGACCCAGTACTTC
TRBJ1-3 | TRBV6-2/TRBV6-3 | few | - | CASSYDFGGHVGNTIYF | TGTGCCAGCAGTTACGATTTTGGGGGGCACGTCGGAAACACCATATATTTT
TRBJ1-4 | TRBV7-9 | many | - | CASSFFTATNEKLFF | TGTGCCAGCAGCTTCTTCACAGCAACTAATGAAAAACTGTTTTTT
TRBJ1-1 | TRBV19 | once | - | CASRTTLNTEAFF | TGTGCCAGTAGAACTACTCTGAACACTGAAGCTTTCTTT
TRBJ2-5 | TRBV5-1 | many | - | CASSLGVQKQETQYF | TGCGCCAGCAGCTTGGGAGTTCAAAAACAAGAGACCCAGTACTTC
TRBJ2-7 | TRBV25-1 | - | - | CASSALRDTYEQYF | TGTGCCAGCAGCGCGCTCCGGGACACATACGAGCAGTACTTC
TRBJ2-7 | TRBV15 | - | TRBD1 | CATSREDRGNEQYF | TGTGCCACCAGCAGAGAGGACAGGGGAAACGAGCAGTACTTC
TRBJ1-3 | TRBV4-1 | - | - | CASSQGIINTGRTGNTIYF | TGCGCCAGCAGCCAAGGTATTATCAATACGGGGAGGACTGGAAACACCATATATTTT
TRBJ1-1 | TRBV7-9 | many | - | CASSLRETEAFF | TGTGCCAGCAGCCTTAGGGAAACTGAAGCTTTCTTT
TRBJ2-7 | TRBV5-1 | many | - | CASSIGLGLGASGYEQYF | TGCGCCAGCAGTATAGGATTGGGGCTGGGGGCATCCGGGTACGAGCAGTACTTC
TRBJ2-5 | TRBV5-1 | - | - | CASSLGVAGITETQYF | TGCGCCAGCAGCTTGGGTGTGGCCGGCATTACGGAGACCCAGTACTTC
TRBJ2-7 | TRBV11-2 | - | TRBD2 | CASSLGSGTSVNEQYF | TGTGCCAGCAGCTTAGGCTCCGGGACTAGTGTAAACGAGCAGTACTTC
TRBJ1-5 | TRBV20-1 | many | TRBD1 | CSATQTGNSNQPQHF | TGCAGTGCTACGCAGACAGGGAATAGCAATCAGCCCCAGCATTTT
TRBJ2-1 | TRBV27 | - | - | CASSLTARSYEQFF | TGTGCCAGCAGTTTGACAGCTCGCTCCTACGAGCAGTTCTTC
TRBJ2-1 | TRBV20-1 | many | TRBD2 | CSALLADYNEQFF | TGCAGTGCTCTCCTAGCGGACTACAATGAGCAGTTCTTC
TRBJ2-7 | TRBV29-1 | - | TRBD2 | CSVRTSGGAYEQYF | TGCAGCGTCAGGACTAGCGGGGGGGCGTATGAGCAGTACTTC
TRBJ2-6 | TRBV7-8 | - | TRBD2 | CASSSGSGGSGANVLTF | TGTGCCAGCAGCTCGGGTAGCGGGGGATCTGGGGCCAACGTCCTGACTTTC
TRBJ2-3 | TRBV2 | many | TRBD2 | CASSVTSGGRDTQYF | TGTGCCAGCAGTGTGACTAGCGGGGGAAGGGATACGCAGTATTTT
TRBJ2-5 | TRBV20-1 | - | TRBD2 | CSARDYSGVNQETQYF | TGCAGTGCTAGAGACTATAGCGGGGTAAACCAAGAGACCCAGTACTTC
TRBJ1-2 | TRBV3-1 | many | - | CASSQGGRGWDGYTF | TGTGCCAGCAGCCAAGGGGGCAGGGGTTGGGATGGCTACACCTTC
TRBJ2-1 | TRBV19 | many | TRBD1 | CASSLGRDSPPNEQFF | TGTGCCAGTAGCCTTGGCCGGGACAGTCCACCCAATGAGCAGTTCTTC
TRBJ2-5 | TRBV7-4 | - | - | CASSFKTGSAETQYF | TGTGCCAGCAGCTTTAAAACAGGGTCGGCGGAGACCCAGTACTTC
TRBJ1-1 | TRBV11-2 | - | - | CASSQRQFFSNTEAFF | TGTGCCAGCAGTCAGAGACAGTTCTTTTCGAACACTGAAGCTTTCTTT
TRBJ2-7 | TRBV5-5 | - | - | CASSPLPRPGLVREQYF | TGTGCCAGCAGCCCCCTGCCCCGTCCAGGGCTCGTTCGCGAGCAGTACTTC
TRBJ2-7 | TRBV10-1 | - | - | CASRPDRSYEQYF | TGCGCCAGCAGGCCGGACCGCTCCTACGAGCAGTACTTC
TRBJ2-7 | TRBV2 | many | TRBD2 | CASSKNPGLYYEQYF | TGTGCCAGCAGCAAAAATCCGGGACTATACTACGAGCAGTACTTC
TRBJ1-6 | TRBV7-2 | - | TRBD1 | CASSLGPGQGTSSPLHF | TGTGCCAGCAGCTTAGGGCCGGGACAGGGGACTAGTTCACCCCTCCACTTT
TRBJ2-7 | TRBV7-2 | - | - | CASSWGTSYEQYF | TGTGCCAGCAGCTGGGGCACCTCCTACGAGCAGTACTTC
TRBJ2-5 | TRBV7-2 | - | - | CASSLTTTQYF | TGTGCCAGCAGTTTAACCACGACCCAGTACTTC
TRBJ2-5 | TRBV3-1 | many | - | CASSRTGQQETQYF | TGTGCCAGCAGCCGAACAGGCCAACAAGAGACCCAGTACTTC
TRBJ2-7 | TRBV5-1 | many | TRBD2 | CASSLDGGGSYEQYF | TGCGCCAGCAGCTTGGATGGCGGGGGCTCCTACGAGCAGTACTTC